Below are 26 T cell receptor beta chains sequenced from a single sample in a study of blood T cells in healthy people across ages. Then a second PCR, running about 7 to 11 cycles, was carried out with a sample-barcoded 5' primer and a J-beta primer mix. TCRdb ran MiXCR on the 5' RACE reads and lists one entry per CDR3 protein. Here the sample spans about 780,000 distinct CDR3 sequences, about 46% being singletons. The sample comprised blood. Every receptor here comes from an elderly man in good health.

Details on this clonotype: A read error is possible here, since a much larger clone lies one base away. The chain recombines TRBV6-4 with TRBJ2-1; 10 nucleotides line up with TRBD2. The CDR3 is made up of 16 amino acids. Germline-derived CDR1 and CDR2 are MRHNA and SNTAGT. CDR3 sequence: CAGSDWTSGKSGEQFF. CDR3 in DNA: TGTGCCGGCAGTGACTGGACTAGCGGCAAGAGTGGTGAGCAGTTCTTC.

This chain uses TRBV7-2 with TRBJ2-1, with D possibly matching TRBD1 (6 bases). CDR3 length: 15 amino acids. V lost 3 bases and J lost 5, with 14 bases in between. Germline-derived CDR1 and CDR2 are SGHTA and FQGNSA. CDR3 DNA: TGTGCCAGCAGCTTCAAACAGGGATCCGACAATGAGCAGTTCTTC. Translating gives CASSFKQGSDNEQFF.

This sequence joins TRBV12-3 or TRBV12-4 and TRBJ2-3, with D tentatively TRBD1 (6 bases). This CDR3 is built from 14 residues. Trimming shortened V by 5 bases and J by 2 bases, and 11 bases separated the two germline ends. In DNA form, the CDR3 reads TGTGCCAGCAGTCAGGGGAAATTCACAGATACGCAGTATTTT. Translation gives CASSQGKFTDTQYF.

V usage is TRBV19 and J usage is TRBJ2-4; 7 bases match TRBD1. The J call may be faulty, since TRBJ2-7 better matches the DNA end. Germline V gene data show CDR1 as LNHDA and CDR2 as SQIVND (reference sequence). The CDR3 contains 14 residues. The CDR3 bases are TGTGCCAGTAGTAGATCGGGACAGTACGACGAGCAGTACTTC. This translates into CASSRSGQYDEQYF.

This clonotype was seen a handful of times. The CDR3: CASSPHLSTGQYF. In nucleotides, the CDR3 is TGTGCCAGCAGTCCCCATTTATCTACGGGGCAGTACTTC. The chain recombines TRBV12-3 or TRBV12-4 with TRBJ2-7; D not certain. V dropped 5 bases and J dropped 9 bases, with 17 bases sitting between them. The CDR3 loop spans 13 amino acids.

The gene calls are TRBV5-1 and TRBJ2-1, with TRBD1 identical over 12 bases. CDR1 SGHRS and CDR2 YFSETQ come from the germline V gene. The V gene end was trimmed by 7 bases and the J gene end by 7 bases; junction bases not matched to a gene: 6. CDR3 size: 14 residues. CDR3 residues: CASAGTGGSNEQFF. In DNA, the CDR3 is TGCGCCAGCGCCGGGACAGGGGGCTCGAATGAGCAGTTCTTC.

Worth noting for this clonotype: At one end, the junction sequence differs from germline, possibly due to a read error. This chain joins TRBV6-2 or TRBV6-3 and TRBJ2-1, with unresolved D. This CDR3 has 17 amino acids. CDR1 and CDR2 (germline): MNHEY, SVGEGT. CDR3: CASSARMPQMGYNEQFF. The CDR3 bases are TGTGCCAGCAGTGCCCGGATGCCACAAATGGGCTACAACGAGCAGTTCTTC.

This clonotype was seen once. The chain has TRBV2 and TRBJ2-4; tentative D call: TRBD1 (5 bases). The J call may be wrong; the DNA end is better matched by TRBJ2-5. Germline loops: CDR1 SNHLY, CDR2 FYNNEI. The CDR3 runs 14 residues. CDR3 DNA sequence: TGTGCCAGCAGTGAAGCATCAGGGCTGGAGACCCAGTACTTC. It is translated as CASSEASGLETQYF.

This rearrangement joins TRBV28 to TRBJ1-4, with TRBD1 matching over 9 bases. The ends lost 1 base at V and 10 bases at J; junction bases unmatched: 13. Germline CDR1 reads MDHEN; CDR2 reads SYDVKM. The CDR3 contains 17 residues. The CDR3 sequence is CASSLYSSGTGLGKLFF. The CDR3 DNA reads TGTGCCAGCAGTTTATATTCCTCCGGGACAGGGCTTGGAAAACTGTTTTTT.

This clonotype was seen a handful of times. This CDR3 reads CSVSRGSCGYTF. The DNA for the CDR3 is TGCAGCGTTTCCAGGGGCTCGTGTGGCTACACCTTC. The J gene is TRBJ1-2, the V gene TRBV29-1; a weak D match, TRBD1 (6 bases). Germline loops: CDR1 SQVTM, CDR2 ANQGSEA. CDR3 length: 12 residues. V gave up 5 bases and J gave up 7 bases, with 14 bases separating them.

This clonotype was seen only a few times. This sequence joins TRBV7-8 and TRBJ2-3; 11 bases are shared with TRBD2. CDR1 SGHVS and CDR2 FQNEAQ come from the germline V gene. This CDR3 comprises 17 residues. V dropped 2 bases and J dropped 2; count of bases not matched to a gene: 6. CDR3 in amino acids: CASSLLAGGQTTDTQYF. CDR3 DNA sequence: TGTGCCAGCAGCTTACTAGCGGGAGGCCAAACCACAGATACGCAGTATTTT.

This clonotype has just a few counts. The CDR3 DNA reads TGCAGCGTTGGGCGAGGGGAGTTCTTC. Protein sequence: CSVGRGEFF. V usage is TRBV29-1 and J usage is TRBJ2-1; D assignment may be TRBD1 or TRBD2 (5 bases each). The CDR3 has 9 amino acids. The V end lost 4 bases, the J end lost 14 bases, and 9 bases lay between the germline ends. Germline values: CDR1 SQVTM, CDR2 ANQGSEA.

V gene TRBV20-1 combines with J gene TRBJ2-5, with 9 positions matching TRBD2. J was trimmed by 2 bases and V by 0 bases; bases with no gene match: 10. Looked up from germline, CDR1 is DFQATT and CDR2 is SNEGSKA (reference sequence). The CDR3 spans 17 residues. CDR3 in amino acids: CSARDMVAGVGQETQYF. The CDR3 nucleotides are TGCAGTGCTAGAGATATGGTAGCGGGAGTGGGTCAAGAGACCCAGTACTTC.

The sample holds many counts of this clonotype. The genes are TRBV7-2 and TRBJ2-1, with 7 bases that match TRBD1. The V gene end was trimmed by 3 bases and the J gene end by 4 bases; junction bases not matched to a gene: 3. CDR3 length equals 14 residues. Germline values: CDR1 SGHTA, CDR2 FQGNSA. The CDR3 nucleotides are TGTGCCAGCAGCTTGGGACAGCTATACAATGAGCAGTTCTTC. It encodes CASSLGQLYNEQFF. The full variable domain, in which reference TRBV7-2 and TRBJ2-1 provide the parts outside the CDR3, is GAGVSQSPSNKVTEKGKDVELRCDPISGHTALYWYRQSLGQGLEFLIYFQGNSAPDKSGLPSDRFSAERTGGSVSTLTIQRTQQEDSAVYLCASSLGQLYNEQFFGPGTRLTVL.

This clonotype was detected only a few times. The rearrangement links TRBV7-6 to TRBJ2-7, with D possibly matching TRBD2 (5 bases). This CDR3 is 18 amino acids long. The germline CDR1 and CDR2 sequences are SGHVS and FNYEAQ. Trimming left V 1 base short and J 0 bases short, with 19 bases between. CDR3 loop: CASSLESSLVLPSYEQYF. The CDR3 DNA follows: TGTGCCAGCAGCTTAGAGTCTAGCCTAGTCCTTCCCTCCTACGAGCAGTACTTC.

This clonotype was seen a handful of times. The chain recombines TRBV7-2 with TRBJ2-1, with D perhaps matching TRBD2 (5 bases). Germline-derived CDR1 and CDR2 are SGHTA and FQGNSA. The CDR3 covers 15 residues. V dropped 1 base and J dropped 5 bases, with 12 bases sitting between them. The CDR3 coding sequence is TGTGCCAGCAGCTTAGGTGGGAGAGAGGACAATGAGCAGTTCTTC. This sequence encodes CASSLGGREDNEQFF.

There are a few counts of this clonotype. The chain links TRBV7-2 to TRBJ2-7, with 7 bases aligning to TRBD1. Germline assignment: CDR1 SGHTA and CDR2 FQGNSA. V lost 4 bases and J lost 0; bases outside the gene matches: 3. The CDR3 runs 14 residues. This chain's CDR3 is CASSSDRSSYEQYF. DNA for the CDR3: TGTGCCAGCAGCTCGGACAGGTCCTCCTACGAGCAGTACTTC.

CDR3 in amino acids: CASSWDRGKNEQYF. Written as DNA, the CDR3 is TGTGCCAGCAGCTGGGACAGGGGTAAGAACGAGCAGTACTTC. The rearrangement uses TRBV27 and TRBJ2-7; 10 bases line up with TRBD1. This CDR3 contains 14 residues. The junction had 7 bases not matched to a gene; V was cut back by 6 bases and J by 5 bases. Per germline, CDR1 MNHEY and CDR2 SMNVEV (reference sequence).

The chain couples TRBV5-1 to TRBJ2-5; 10 nucleotides agree with TRBD1. The CDR3 consists of 16 residues. Trimming at V came to 4 bases and at J to 11 bases, leaving 17 bases not matched to a gene. Germline V gene sequence: CDR1 SGHRS, CDR2 YFSETQ. In DNA form, the CDR3 reads TGCGCCAGCAGCGAGGTGACAGGGGGCCGGTACAATAAGCAGTACTTC. Amino acids: CASSEVTGGRYNKQYF.

The chain uses TRBV20-1 and TRBJ1-2; TRBD1 aligns across 7 bases. The CDR3 sequence is 14 residues long. CDR1 and CDR2 (germline): DFQATT, SNEGSKA (reference sequence). J lost 3 bases, V lost 5 bases, and 9 bases had no gene match. The CDR3 DNA follows: TGCAGTGCTCTGCCTCCTACAGGGGACTATGGCTACACCTTC. It specifies CSALPPTGDYGYTF.

The chain employs TRBV6-2 or TRBV6-3 and TRBJ2-4; D is uncertain. Trimming pared 4 bases from V and 0 bases from J, leaving 10 bases between. CDR1 and CDR2 (germline): MNHEY, SVGEGT. CDR3 length equals 15 residues. Here the CDR3 DNA reads TGTGCCAGCAGTTTCAGGCCTCTAGCCAAAAACATTCAGTACTTC. As protein: CASSFRPLAKNIQYF.

V and J are TRBV12-3 or TRBV12-4 and TRBJ2-7; 8 bases align to TRBD1. TRBJ2-5 explains the end of the DNA better; the J call may be wrong. The CDR3 spans 13 residues. CDR3: CASTKDREETQYF. The CDR3 nucleotides read TGTGCCAGCACCAAGGACAGGGAGGAGACCCAGTACTTC.

This sequence joins TRBV24-1 and TRBJ2-1; tentatively, D is TRBD1 (6 bases). The DNA end is a closer match to TRBJ2-7, so the J assignment may be wrong. CDR1 KGHDR and CDR2 SFDVKD come from the germline V gene. The CDR3 spans 16 residues. The DNA for the CDR3 is TGTGCCACCAGTGGAACGGACAGTAACTCCTACAATGAGCAGTACTTC. Encoded protein: CATSGTDSNSYNEQYF.

This clonotype was detected ten times or more. In DNA form, the CDR3 reads TGCAGCGGAATAACGGTACCATCCTCCTACAATGAGCAGTTCTTC. Protein product: CSGITVPSSYNEQFF. V and J are TRBV29-1 and TRBJ2-1; D not resolved. With 7 bases removed from V and 0 bases from J, the gap between germline ends came to 16 bases. The CDR3 sequence is 15 residues long. Per the germline V gene, CDR1 is SQVTM and CDR2 is ANQGSEA.

The table lists this clonotype with many counts. V is TRBV29-1 and J is TRBJ2-3; 8 nucleotides agree with TRBD2. The CDR3 covers 14 residues. The V and J ends lost 3 bases and 7 bases, in that order; junction bases with no gene match: 9. Looked up from germline, CDR1 is SQVTM and CDR2 is ANQGSEA. The CDR3 DNA follows: TGCAGCGTTGAGACAGCGGGAGACGCATATACGCAGTATTTT. It translates to CSVETAGDAYTQYF.

The gene calls are TRBV27 and TRBJ2-3; TRBD2 aligns across 7 bases. Germline V gene lookup returns CDR1 MNHEY and CDR2 SMNVEV (reference sequence). This CDR3 is 12 amino acids long. Germline trimming cut 5 bases from V and 10 bases from J; bases unmatched to any gene: 6. This CDR3 is CASSLGGRAQYF. The CDR3 coding sequence is TGTGCCAGCAGTCTCGGCGGGAGAGCGCAGTATTTT.